This TCR beta chain was documented in a study of blood T cells in healthy people across ages. Study information: In model experiments, template switching was able to capture about one barcoded beta molecule for every two T cells that were present.

The length of the CDR3 is 16 residues. V was pared by 7 bases and J by 4 bases, with 8 bases of the junction left unmatched. Germline CDR1 reads SEHNR; CDR2 reads FQNEAQ (reference sequence). A remark on this clonotype: No antigen is known for it.

Alongside a J-beta primer mix, a sample-barcoded 5' primer served in a second PCR lasting about 7 to 12 cycles. TCRdb reprocessed the 5' RACE reads with MiXCR, giving one entry per CDR3 protein. The data hold 600,000 to 800,000 distinct CDR3 sequences, with roughly 20% observed a single time. Study-wide results and limits: Diversity was estimated from one million T cells, and these estimates were considered underestimates.

The source of this sequence is a man between 65 and 85 years old in good health. The V and J genes are TRBV7-9 and TRBJ2-3, with 13 bases matching TRBD2. The sequenced sample consisted of blood. CDR3 nucleotides: TGTGCCAGCACCCGGACTAGCGGGAGTGTATCAGATACGCAGTATTTT. Encoded protein: CASTRTSGSVSDTQYF.